This TCR beta chain was observed in a study of tumor-infiltrating lymphocytes in primary liver carcinoma (TCRdb year 2017). About the study as a whole: The five patients, three men and two women aged 30 to 69 years, had hepatocellular carcinoma (four) or combined HCC and intrahepatic cholangiocarcinoma (one). Reproducibility between technical replicate repertoires was high, with correlation coefficients above 0.95 and mean shared-clone rates roughly 0.91. TCRbeta repertoire sequencing covered roughly 35 specimens from 5 patients: 25 or so tumor regions, 5 adjacent noncancerous liver tissues and 5 peripheral blood samples. Each sample produced roughly 3.65 to 7.13 million productive TCRbeta reads, and read depth showed no significant difference between tissue types. To link TCRbeta repertoire diversity with the local molecular phenotype, the roughly 25 tumor region samples were profiled using Agilent mRNA microarrays. Tumors of the five patients were stage T1-T3 N0M0 with maximum diameters of roughly 4 to 11 cm. The study combined TCRbeta repertoire sequencing, expression microarrays and whole-exome sequencing across five regions of each liver tumor, with adjacent normal tissue and blood. Study-level results and caveats: Because sequencing covered only the TCR beta chain and unpaired alpha chains were not captured, true repertoire diversity is likely underestimated. Compared with blood, tumors had a significantly larger share of the repertoire taken up by the top 250 clones (p = 0.039). Only 4 or 5 patients were included in the study, and the authors note that the findings should be validated in a larger study. Since the samples were bulk and unsorted, there was no way to compare CD4+ and CD8+ T cell repertoires. Only about 7-24% of top clones were present in all five regions of a tumor, suggesting spatial heterogeneity of tumor-infiltrating T cells. Repertoire overlap was higher between tumor regions (mean around 35%) than tumor-adjacent (17%) or tumor-blood (14%) pairs, consistent with antigen-driven expansion.

From a lookup of the germline V gene, CDR1 and CDR2 are ENHRY and SYGVKD. V ends up 10 bases short and J 4 bases short, with an unmatched junction base count of 17. Spanning cysteine to phenylalanine, the CDR3 consists of 17 amino acids. Only the CDR3 DNA is retained, 51 bases long and in frame from the first base. On this clonotype itself: The antigen it binds to is not known. It has no much larger one-base neighbor in the sample; base qualities were not kept.

Starting from 500 to 600 ng total RNA, TCRbeta-specific cDNA was produced by reverse transcription with a constant-region primer and ProtoScript II reverse transcriptase. Construction of the TCRbeta libraries relied on three nested rounds of multiplex PCR, following a slightly modified ARM-PCR procedure. Multiplex TRBV1-TRBV30 forward primers and a Cbeta reverse primer were used in the first two PCR rounds, each of which was run for roughly 10 cycles. Sample barcodes and Illumina adapters were attached in a final 25-cycle PCR using Deep VentR polymerase. Before sequencing, amplicons of 200-500 bp were gel-purified using a QIAquick gel extraction kit. The TCRbeta amplicons were sequenced with 250-bp paired-end reads on an Illumina HiSeq 2500. As for how the authors treated the data: Trimmomatic v0.33 was used to quality-trim the reads, and FLASH v1.2.11 was used to merge paired reads so that full CDR3 sequences could be recovered. V, D and J germline segments were assigned to the rearranged TCRbeta sequences using MiGEC v1.2.1b. Clonotype statistics and Shannon-Wiener diversity indices were computed with VDJtools v1.0.0. To reduce sampling bias, subsequent analyses other than the diversity analysis used only the 250 most abundant clonotypes in each sample. TCRdb reran the public reads through fastp at Q25 and MiXCR, keeping productive beta chains. CDR3 protein sequences are deduplicated, and each keeps its most common genes and DNA. The authors' filters were not applied to this entry. This sample comprises 100,000 to 150,000 distinct CDR3 sequences, 50% to 70% of them detected only once. 9.3% of the sample belongs to the ten largest clones.

Without any cell sorting, total RNA and DNA were co-extracted from about 21-30 mg of bulk tissue using the AllPrep DNA/RNA mini kit. Between November 2015 and March 2016, 4 to 6 patients in China with histopathologically diagnosed primary liver carcinoma had surgical resection. At the time of sampling, the patients were treatment-naive and had chronic HBV infection. Five spatially separated regions were sampled per tumor: superior, inferior, left-lateral and right-lateral poles, plus the tumor centre. Histological examination found more than 75% viable tumor cells in every tumor sample. Fresh tumor and adjacent tissue pieces were bisected, with one half stored in RNAlater at -80 degrees C and the other half sent for histology.

The source is an older woman with primary liver carcinoma and hepatitis B virus infection. This chain joins TRBV10-3 to TRBJ2-3; 10 junctional bases match TRBD2. Sequencing used liver tumor tissue from sampling region 1. The cell subset or site label here, explained by the study, means: tumor region T1, superior pole. The DNA sequence is as follows: TGTGCCACCGCCGGGACTAGCGTGCCATCCTACGCAGATACGCAGTATTTT. It is translated as CATAGTSVPSYADTQYF.